One sample yielded the 10 T cell receptor beta chains listed below, sequenced in a study of blood T cell repertoires in COVID-19. Using immunoSEQ multiplex PCR, the repertoire was profiled, and TCRdb retains in-frame clones only, with some absent. The sample holds fewer than 70,000 clones; about 81% are singletons and the top ten take 9% to 15%. The sequenced material came from peripheral blood. The receptor source for this set is a human donor in a cohort sampled during active COVID-19.

V and J are TRBV14 and TRBJ1-6, with D hard to call. Looked up from germline, CDR1 is SGHDN and CDR2 is FVKESK. Trimming took off 2 bases at V and 5 bases at J, with 4 bases between the two ends. This CDR3 is built from 13 residues. The CDR3 reads CASSQLDNSPLHF. DNA for the CDR3: TGTGCCAGCAGCCAACTAGATAATTCACCCCTCCACTTT.

The count of this clone is one. This chain joins TRBV10-3 and TRBJ2-1; 10 nucleotides match TRBD2. The CDR3 has 19 amino acids. V dropped 3 bases and J dropped 0; count of bases not matched to a gene: 11. Germline-derived CDR1 and CDR2 are ENHRY and SYGVKD. The CDR3 reads CAISDPTLAGASSYNEQFF. In DNA form, the CDR3 reads TGTGCCATCAGTGACCCCACCCTAGCGGGGGCCAGCTCCTACAATGAGCAGTTCTTC.

V gene TRBV12-5 combines with J gene TRBJ2-1; 9 bases fit TRBD1. Germline V gives CDR1 LGHNT, CDR2 FRNRAP. CDR3 length: 14 amino acids. J gave up 8 bases and V 0 bases, and 2 bases lay outside the gene matches. The CDR3 nucleotides are TGTGCTAGTGGTTTGGTACAGGGGGCGCATGAGCAGTTCTTC. Protein: CASGLVQGAHEQFF.

V is TRBV30 and J is TRBJ2-7, with TRBD2 matching 14 bases. The CDR3 contains 20 residues. Trimming cost V 2 bases and J 0 bases; bases outside gene matches: 15. Germline V gives CDR1 GTSNPN, CDR2 SVGIG (reference sequence). Here the CDR3 reads CAWSPPLGTSGRRSSYEQYF. The CDR3 nucleotides are TGTGCCTGGAGTCCCCCCTTGGGGACTAGCGGGAGAAGGAGCTCCTACGAGCAGTACTTC.

The chain couples TRBV20-1 to TRBJ1-1; D is unresolved. V was pared by 4 bases and J by 11 bases, with 8 bases between. Germline loops: CDR1 DFQATT, CDR2 SNEGSKA (reference sequence). This CDR3 is 9 amino acids long. CDR3: CSATGEAFF. The DNA for the CDR3 is TGCAGTGCTACCGGGGAGGCTTTCTTT.

This chain connects TRBV3-1 (or the pseudogene TRBV3-2) to TRBJ1-4; no clear D. The germline V gene has CDR1 LGHDT and CDR2 YNNKEL (reference sequence). There are 16 residues in the CDR3. V was trimmed by 4 bases and J by 10 bases, leaving 22 bases between them. This chain's CDR3 is CASSPLDGGPGSKLFF. CDR3 nucleotide sequence: TGTGCCAGCAGCCCCTTGGACGGCGGGCCGGGTTCAAAACTGTTTTTT.

V is TRBV12-3 or TRBV12-4 and J is TRBJ1-4, with D unresolved. This CDR3 has 12 amino acids. Trimming shortened V by 5 bases and J by 7 bases, and 8 bases separated the two germline ends. CDR3 region: CASSLTSEKLFF. The CDR3 nucleotides are TGTGCCAGCAGTCTCACAAGTGAAAAACTGTTTTTT.

The chain recombines TRBV29-1 with TRBJ2-1, with no clear D. Germline V gene lookup returns CDR1 SQVTM and CDR2 ANQGSEA. Trimming left V 3 bases short and J 1 base short, with 7 bases between. The CDR3 runs 13 residues. CDR3 nucleotides: TGCAGCGTTGAGATGGCTTCCTACAATGAGCAGTTCTTC. This sequence encodes CSVEMASYNEQFF.

The chain combines TRBV7-9 with TRBJ1-5, with no clear D. V shed 6 bases and J shed 9 bases, with 12 bases lying between them. The CDR3 spans 12 residues. Germline lookup yields CDR1 SEHNR and CDR2 FQNEAQ (reference sequence). CDR3 protein: CASRATGGPQHF. CDR3 nucleotide sequence: TGTGCCAGCAGAGCTACGGGAGGGCCCCAGCATTTT.

The chain recombines TRBV13 with TRBJ2-3; 8 bases map to TRBD2. V gave up 6 bases and J gave up 1 base; unmatched junction bases: 6. Germline lookup yields CDR1 PRHDT and CDR2 FYEKMQ (reference sequence). The length of the CDR3 is 15 residues. The CDR3 loop is CASSLRGGGTDTQYF. CDR3 in DNA: TGTGCCAGCAGTTTACGGGGGGGAGGCACAGATACGCAGTATTTT.